This T cell receptor (beta chain) was identified during a study of shared clonotypes between healthy human individuals. Findings and limits, study-wide: Estimated richness values were generally larger in naive subsets than in memory subsets.

This CDR3 has 14 amino acids. Per the germline V gene, CDR1 is MNHEY and CDR2 is SMNVEV (reference sequence). Unmatched junction bases numbered 7, after V lost 5 bases and J lost 4 bases. This table comes from immunoSEQ multiplex PCR, and its TCRdb copy is limited to in-frame clones, with some not included. The sample lists fewer than 2.5 million clones; more than 85% were seen once. Donors included only healthy HIV-negative adults lacking recent acute infections or vaccinations. About this clone: The target antigen is unknown.

This TCR was sampled from a young man in good health. Some clones in this sample may be carry-over from other donors' samples. The V call is TRBV27, the J call TRBJ1-1, with 7 bases matching TRBD1. The specimen was naive CD4+ T cells from PBMCs. Subset defined: CD45RA+ positively selected. The CDR3, as DNA: TGTGCCAGCAGTCGCCGGGACAGCCCCACTGAAGCTTTCTTT. Translated, it gives CASSRRDSPTEAFF.